The rows below give T cell receptor beta chains drawn from one sample of a study of T cell responses to AZD1222 COVID-19 vaccine. Generated by immunoSEQ multiplex PCR, the TCRdb table keeps only in-frame clones and is missing some. Here the sample spans some 140,000 clones, approximately 95% being singletons. Sequencing used peripheral blood, obtained 28 days after the second AZD1222 dose. These receptor sequences come from an adult who received the AZD1222 COVID-19 vaccine. The CDR3 runs from the conserved cysteine through the conserved F or W. A D gene is named only where the DNA matches it firmly. A clone size is listed for some rows: how often the clone was seen (once, few, many), or a class if it is expanded.

D gene	J gene	clone size	V gene	CDR3 DNA	CDR3 protein
-	TRBJ1-2	-	TRBV6-5	TGTGCCAGCAGTTACGAGGGACCGAGTTCCTATGGCTACACCTTC	CASSYEGPSSYGYTF
-	TRBJ1-2	-	TRBV27	TGTGCCAGCAGACAGACAGATAGCTATGGCTACACCTTC	CASRQTDSYGYTF
TRBD1	TRBJ1-5	-	TRBV24-1	TGCCCGCGGGCAGGGGGCGATAGCAATCAGCCCCAGCATTTT	CPRAGGDSNQPQHF
-	TRBJ1-1	-	TRBV19	TGTGCCAGTAGTATAACAGTAAGCAGGGAAGCTTTCTTT	CASSITVSREAFF
-	TRBJ2-3	-	TRBV14	TGTGCCAGCAGCCAAGGGCTGAATACGCAGTATTTT	CASSQGLNTQYF
-	TRBJ1-6	-	TRBV4-3	TGCGCCAGCAGCCAGGAAAGCTCCTATAATTCACCCCTCCACTTT	CASSQESSYNSPLHF
TRBD1	TRBJ1-6	-	TRBV2	TGTGCCAGCAGTGGAGGGACAGGCTGGCCTTCACCCCTCCACTTT	CASSGGTGWPSPLHF
-	TRBJ1-1	-	TRBV7-9	TGTGCCAGCAGCTTAGTCACCGAGAACACTGAAGCTTTCTTT	CASSLVTENTEAFF
-	TRBJ2-7	-	TRBV6-1	TGTGCCAGCAGTGAGAGTTGGGCCACCTACGAGCAGTACTTC	CASSESWATYEQYF
TRBD1	TRBJ2-4	-	TRBV6-6	TGTGCCAGCAGTTACCGGGGACAGGTGCTTACAAACATTCAGTACTTC	CASSYRGQVLTNIQYF
-	TRBJ2-2	-	TRBV19	TGTGCCAGTAGCCCAGGGGTGGGCACCGGGGAGCTGTTTTTT	CASSPGVGTGELFF
-	TRBJ1-6	-	TRBV28	TGTGCCAGCAGTTTAGGTGCGGAAAACTATAATTCACCCCTCCACTTT	CASSLGAENYNSPLHF
TRBD2	TRBJ2-1	-	TRBV27	TGTGCCAGCAGCCCGGCTAGCGGGGGAGGGGAATACAATGAGCAGTTCTTC	CASSPASGGGEYNEQFF
-	TRBJ1-5	-	TRBV4-1	TGCGCCAGCAGCCAAGGTATAGGGGATGGAGGGGTCCAGCATTTT	CASSQGIGDGGVQHF
-	TRBJ2-2	few	TRBV7-2	TGTGCCAGCAGCTTATTCGGGCTGAGAGAGACCGGGGAGCTGTTTTTT	CASSLFGLRETGELFF
-	TRBJ2-1	-	TRBV27	TGTGCCAGCAGTTTATCGGTTTACAATGAGCAGTTCTTC	CASSLSVYNEQFF
-	TRBJ1-5	-	TRBV19	TGTGCCAGTAGTATTAGCAGGAGCAATCAGCCCCAGCATTTT	CASSISRSNQPQHF
-	TRBJ2-7	-	TRBV11-2	TGTGCCAGCAGCTCCGGGACATATACCTACGAGCAGTACTTC	CASSSGTYTYEQYF
TRBD1	TRBJ1-1	-	TRBV19	TGTGCCAGTCAGGGGGGTGAAGCTTTCTTT	CASQGGEAFF
TRBD1	TRBJ1-1	-	TRBV18	TGTGCCAGCTCACCGGACAGGGACACTGAAGCTTTCTTT	CASSPDRDTEAFF
-	TRBJ1-2	-	TRBV5-1	TGCGCCAGCAGCTTGGTAGTGGGAACCTATGGCTACACCTTC	CASSLVVGTYGYTF
TRBD1	TRBJ2-5	-	TRBV6-5	TGTGCCAGCAGTTCCGGGACAGGGGTCGAGACCCAGTACTTC	CASSSGTGVETQYF
TRBD1	TRBJ2-3	-	TRBV19	TGTGCCAGTAGCCACGGGACAGGGAGTGTGGATACGCAGTATTTT	CASSHGTGSVDTQYF
-	TRBJ2-6	-	TRBV6-5	TGTGCCAGCAGGTTTGGTGGGGCCAACGTCCTGACTTTC	CASRFGGANVLTF
TRBD1	TRBJ2-4	once	TRBV7-2	TGTGCCAGCAGCCCACGGACAGGGGAAAACATTCAGTACTTC	CASSPRTGENIQYF
-	TRBJ1-1	-	TRBV19	TGTGCCAGTAGCATATTCACAGGGAATGCGGCTTTCTTT	CASSIFTGNAAFF
-	TRBJ1-6	-	TRBV12-3/TRBV12-4	TGTGCCAGCAGAAGGTCCTATAATTCACCCCTCCACTTT	CASRRSYNSPLHF
-	TRBJ1-2	-	TRBV11-2	TGTGCCAGCAGCTTTAACAGGGAGAACTATGGCTACACCTTC	CASSFNRENYGYTF
-	TRBJ1-1	once	TRBV19	TGTGCCAGTAGTTCCCGGGGGGCGGAGGTTGAGGCTTTCTTT	CASSSRGAEVEAFF
-	TRBJ1-6	-	TRBV4-1	TGCGCCAGCAGCCAACCCTGGACGGATCGGCATTCACCCCTCCACTTT	CASSQPWTDRHSPLHF
TRBD1	TRBJ1-2	-	TRBV9	TGTGCCAGCAGCGTAGGCTCAGGGGGGGATGGCTACACCTTC	CASSVGSGGDGYTF
-	TRBJ1-5	-	TRBV28	TGTGCCAGCAGATCGGGGGGAGTTAATAGCAATCAGCCCCAGCATTTT	CASRSGGVNSNQPQHF
TRBD1	TRBJ2-1	-	TRBV5-1	TGCGCCAGCAGCTTTCCGGGACAGGGGGAAAATGAGCAGTTCTTC	CASSFPGQGENEQFF
-	TRBJ1-1	-	TRBV18	TGTGCCAGCTCACCAAGGACAGTTACGAACACTGAAGCTTTCTTT	CASSPRTVTNTEAFF
TRBD2	TRBJ2-1	once	TRBV11-2	TGTGCCAGCGCTAGGAGTAGCGGGGTTTTTGAGCAGTTCTTC	CASARSSGVFEQFF
-	TRBJ2-7	-	TRBV30	TGTGCCTGGAGTCTGGGGACTGAGCAATACGAGCAGTACTTC	CAWSLGTEQYEQYF
TRBD1	TRBJ2-7	-	TRBV27	TGTGCCAGCAGTCCACTCAGCAAGACAGGGTTCCCCTACGAGCAGTACTTC	CASSPLSKTGFPYEQYF
-	TRBJ2-5	-	TRBV7-3	TGTGCCAGCAGCTTACAACCCAAAGAGACCCAGTACTTC	CASSLQPKETQYF
TRBD1	TRBJ2-7	-	TRBV10-3	TGTGCCATCAGTTCTCCGGGACAGGGGTTAACCTACGAGCAGTACTTC	CAISSPGQGLTYEQYF
TRBD1	TRBJ1-6	-	TRBV19	TGTGCCACTCAGGGACAGGGGAAATCACCCCTCCACTTT	CATQGQGKSPLHF
TRBD1	TRBJ1-3	-	TRBV5-5	TGTGCCAGCAGCTTGGTTACCAGGGGGCTCTCTGGAAACACCATATATTTT	CASSLVTRGLSGNTIYF
-	TRBJ1-4	-	TRBV4-1	TGCGCCAGCAGCCAAGGGCCTGGGGAAAAACTGTTTTTT	CASSQGPGEKLFF
TRBD1	TRBJ1-2	-	TRBV6-5	TGTGCCAGCAGAGTACAGGGGGATAGCCCCTATGGCTACACCTTC	CASRVQGDSPYGYTF
-	TRBJ2-5	-	TRBV9	TGTGCCAGCAGGCCCGAGGGAGACGTCACGACGTCGGAGACCCAGTACTTC	CASRPEGDVTTSETQYF
-	TRBJ2-5	-	TRBV6-4	TGTGCCAGCAGGCGGAGGTACTTC	CASRRRYF
-	TRBJ1-5	-	TRBV12-3/TRBV12-4	TGTGCCAGCAGTAGGACAGGCAATCAGCCCCAGCATTTT	CASSRTGNQPQHF
-	TRBJ2-2	-	TRBV4-3	TGCGCCAGCAGCCAAGCGGTACCCGGGGAGCTGTTTTTT	CASSQAVPGELFF
TRBD2	TRBJ2-2	-	TRBV7-8	TGTGCCAGCAGCCCAAAGACTAGCGGACACACCGGGGAGCTGTTTTTT	CASSPKTSGHTGELFF
TRBD1	TRBJ1-2	once	TRBV6-5	TGTGCCAGCAGTTACTACAGGGGACCTCTAGGCTATGGCTACACCTTC	CASSYYRGPLGYGYTF
TRBD2	TRBJ2-7	-	TRBV4-1	TGCGCCAGCAGCCAAGCTGACCTGGGACTAGCGGGATCTCACGAGCAGTACTTC	CASSQADLGLAGSHEQYF
TRBD1	TRBJ1-6	-	TRBV5-1	TGCGCCAGGATGGACAGGAGCTCCTATAATTCACCCCTCCACTTT	CARMDRSSYNSPLHF
TRBD1	TRBJ1-5	-	TRBV5-5	TGTGCCAGCAGCTTGAATAGGGGGCCTAGCAATCAGCCCCAGCATTTT	CASSLNRGPSNQPQHF
TRBD1	TRBJ1-5	few	TRBV2	TGTGCCAGCAGTGAACAGACAGGGTCGGGGCCCCAGCATTTT	CASSEQTGSGPQHF
-	TRBJ1-1	-	TRBV25-1	TGTGCCAGCAGTGAAGTAAACGGCGGATTTGAAGCTTTCTTT	CASSEVNGGFEAFF
-	TRBJ1-2	-	TRBV3-1/TRBV3-2	TGTGCCAGCAGCCAAGTTCCAAGTCATGGCTACACCTTC	CASSQVPSHGYTF
-	TRBJ1-2	-	TRBV12-3/TRBV12-4	TGTGCCAGCAGTCCACAGGAAAACTATGGCTACACCTTC	CASSPQENYGYTF
-	TRBJ2-7	-	TRBV6-1	TGTGCCAGCAGTGAACCTCAGCTCCACGAGCAGTACTTC	CASSEPQLHEQYF
TRBD1	TRBJ2-1	-	TRBV6-5	TGTGCCAGCAGAAACCCGGGACAGGGTACTAATGAGCAGTTCTTC	CASRNPGQGTNEQFF
-	TRBJ1-1	-	TRBV7-2	TGTGCCAGCAGCTTAGGAGGCCGGCGGTGGGCTTTCTTT	CASSLGGRRWAFF
TRBD1	TRBJ2-1	-	TRBV13	TGTGCCAGCAGCAAAACCGGGACAGGGTTCAATGAGCAGTTCTTC	CASSKTGTGFNEQFF